Included here is one TCR beta chain sequence, with context. Measured with immunoSEQ multiplex PCR; TCRdb has only the in-frame clones, and not every one. Among some 190,000 clones listed, around 87% were seen once. The data were taken from a study of blood T cell repertoires in COVID-19. Participant ages covered about 18 to 89 years across approximately 25 US areas. Input material: PBMCs or T cells enriched from blood (not recorded which). This TCR was recovered from a woman in her forties in a cohort exposed to, infected with or recovered from COVID-19 (not recorded which).

The CDR3 reads CASSDRLNTGELFF. The DNA for the CDR3 is TGTGCCAGCAGTGACAGACTGAACACCGGGGAGCTGTTTTTT. V and J are TRBV6-4 and TRBJ2-2, with D uncertain. The V and J ends lost 2 bases and 1 base respectively, with 5 bases between them. The CDR3 is made up of 14 amino acids. The germline gives CDR1 MRHNA, CDR2 SNTAGT.